A selection of T cell receptor beta chains follows, all from one sample in a study of cytomegalovirus exposure and HLA in healthy donors. TCRdb's table, derived via immunoSEQ multiplex PCR, lists solely in-frame clones and lacks some. The sample consists of 190,000 or so clones, about 80% of them appearing once. The sequenced sample was PBMCs. Receptors originate from a boy aged 5-17 years in good health and CMV-seronegative. Each CDR3 is given with its conserved first and last residue. Each record gives: J gene, V gene, clone size, D gene, CDR3 protein, CDR3 DNA. D genes are given only for firm matches. Clone size, where shown, is once, few, many, or a class for clones that have expanded.

>TRBJ2-1|TRBV9|.|TRBD1
CASSVSRDRVYNEQFF
TGTGCCAGCAGCGTGAGCCGGGACAGGGTTTACAATGAGCAGTTCTTC
>TRBJ1-2|TRBV27|.|TRBD1
CASSPLGQGGYGYTF
TGTGCCAGCAGTCCCCTGGGGCAGGGGGGCTATGGCTACACCTTC
>TRBJ1-1|TRBV4-3|.|.
CASSQEWIGPGAAFF
TGCGCCAGCAGCCAAGAATGGATTGGTCCTGGGGCGGCTTTCTTT
>TRBJ1-4|TRBV5-1|.|TRBD1
CASSFLGQGEKLFF
TGCGCCAGCAGCTTTTTGGGACAGGGGGAAAAACTGTTTTTT
>TRBJ2-1|TRBV5-8|.|TRBD1
CASSPGQGLDGEQFF
TGTGCCAGCAGCCCTGGACAGGGGCTTGACGGTGAGCAGTTCTTC
>TRBJ1-4|TRBV7-9|.|TRBD1
CASSLASGTGSEKLFF
TGTGCCAGCAGCTTGGCTTCCGGGACAGGCAGTGAAAAACTGTTTTTT
>TRBJ1-2|TRBV29-1|.|.
CSVPSSRGYGYTF
TGCAGCGTTCCCTCGTCCAGGGGCTATGGCTACACCTTC
>TRBJ1-1|TRBV5-4|few|.
CASSFFSAEAFF
TGTGCCAGCAGCTTTTTCAGCGCTGAAGCTTTCTTT
>TRBJ2-1|TRBV9|.|.
CASSATSGNEQFF
TGTGCCAGCAGCGCGACCTCAGGGAATGAGCAGTTCTTC
>TRBJ2-3|TRBV7-9|.|TRBD2
CASSLWTSGTDTQYF
TGTGCCAGCAGCTTATGGACTAGCGGGACAGATACGCAGTATTTT
>TRBJ2-4|TRBV19|.|.
CASSWGGGLAKNIQYF
TGTGCCAGTAGTTGGGGAGGAGGTCTAGCCAAAAACATTCAGTACTTC
>TRBJ2-3|TRBV9|once|TRBD2
CASSVGGRAVDTQYF
TGTGCCAGCAGCGTAGGCGGGAGGGCCGTAGATACGCAGTATTTT
>TRBJ2-1|TRBV19|.|.
CASSIGAGIYNEQFF
TGTGCCAGTAGTATTGGAGCGGGTATCTACAATGAGCAGTTCTTC
>TRBJ1-2|TRBV5-1|.|.
CASSLDEGRLYGYTF
TGCGCCAGCAGCTTGGATGAGGGCCGGTTATATGGCTACACCTTC
>TRBJ1-3|TRBV30|.|.
CAWTTGRDSGNTIYF
TGTGCCTGGACGACAGGCCGCGACTCTGGAAACACCATATATTTT
>TRBJ2-7|TRBV5-1|.|TRBD1
CASSLDGQGFYEQYF
TGCGCCAGCAGCTTGGATGGACAGGGGTTCTACGAGCAGTACTTC
>TRBJ1-5|TRBV7-9|few|TRBD1
CASSLGTGRNQPQHF
TGTGCCAGCAGCCTCGGGACAGGTCGCAATCAGCCCCAGCATTTT
>TRBJ2-5|TRBV5-1|.|TRBD1
CASSRDSQETQYF
TGCGCCAGCTCGAGGGACAGTCAAGAGACCCAGTACTTC
>TRBJ1-1|TRBV25-1|.|.
CASTGTEAFF
TGTGCCAGCACGGGCACTGAAGCTTTCTTT
>TRBJ2-3|TRBV6-4|few|TRBD2
CASSELAGAADTQYF
TGTGCCAGCAGTGAGCTAGCGGGAGCAGCAGATACGCAGTATTTT
>TRBJ2-5|TRBV5-5|.|TRBD2
CASSPMTSGSEETQYF
TGTGCCAGCAGCCCTATGACTAGCGGGAGTGAAGAGACCCAGTACTTC
>TRBJ1-1|TRBV11-2|.|.
CASSLDLGRRNTEAFF
TGTGCCAGCAGCTTAGATCTGGGGCGAAGAAACACTGAAGCTTTCTTT
>TRBJ1-2|TRBV5-1|.|.
CASSLSSPLIHGYTF
TGCGCCAGCAGCTTGTCCAGTCCTTTGATTCATGGCTACACCTTC
>TRBJ2-7|TRBV23-1|.|TRBD1
CASSQPGGISGFSYEQYF
TGCGCCAGCAGTCAACCAGGGGGCATTTCGGGGTTCAGTTACGAGCAGTACTTC
>TRBJ2-1|TRBV7-2|.|TRBD2
CASSLRESGDSYNEQFF
TGTGCCAGCAGCTTACGTGAAAGCGGGGATTCCTACAATGAGCAGTTCTTC
>TRBJ1-4|TRBV30|.|TRBD1
CAWNGRVGQGWQKLFF
TGTGCCTGGAATGGTCGTGTGGGACAGGGTTGGCAAAAACTGTTTTTT
>TRBJ1-4|TRBV10-1|.|TRBD1
CASSPRGAEKLFF
TGCGCCAGCAGTCCCAGGGGGGCGGAAAAACTGTTTTTT
>TRBJ2-4|TRBV30|.|TRBD1
CAWGTVAKNIQYF
TGTGCCTGGGGGACAGTAGCCAAAAACATTCAGTACTTC
>TRBJ2-1|TRBV28|.|TRBD2
CASTLGLASGSEQFF
TGTGCCAGCACCCTCGGACTAGCCTCGGGAAGCGAGCAGTTCTTC
>TRBJ1-2|TRBV30|.|TRBD1
CAWSVGQGYGYTF
TGTGCCTGGAGTGTAGGACAGGGCTATGGCTACACCTTC
>TRBJ1-1|TRBV25-1|.|.
CASSGYGSGISEAFF
TGTGCCAGCAGTGGCTACGGATCAGGGATCTCTGAAGCTTTCTTT
>TRBJ2-7|TRBV29-1|.|TRBD2
CSVELATSYEQYF
TGCAGCGTCGAACTAGCGACTTCCTACGAGCAGTACTTC
>TRBJ1-3|TRBV4-2|.|.
CASSLPAAVRGNTIYF
TGTGCCAGCAGCCTGCCTGCGGCAGTCAGAGGAAACACCATATATTTT
>TRBJ1-2|TRBV7-9|.|TRBD1
CASSLTGVNVRGYTF
TGTGCCAGCAGCTTGACAGGGGTAAACGTTAGAGGCTACACCTTC
>TRBJ1-3|TRBV5-6|.|TRBD1
CASRGTGISGNTIYF
TGTGCCAGCAGGGGGACAGGGATATCTGGAAACACCATATATTTT
>TRBJ2-5|TRBV2|.|.
CASSPPGGQQETQYF
TGTGCCAGCAGCCCACCCGGCGGCCAGCAAGAGACCCAGTACTTC
>TRBJ2-3|TRBV7-9|.|TRBD1
CSSSPWDRETDTQYF
TGTTCCAGCAGCCCCTGGGACAGGGAGACAGATACGCAGTATTTT
>TRBJ1-1|TRBV5-4|.|TRBD1
CASSLKDRATEAFF
TGTGCCAGCAGCCTAAAGGACAGGGCCACTGAAGCTTTCTTT
>TRBJ2-7|TRBV18|.|TRBD1
CASSPTRDRVREQYF
TGTGCCAGCTCACCAACCCGGGACAGGGTCCGCGAGCAGTACTTC
>TRBJ2-1|TRBV7-9|.|TRBD2
CSSSLGLAGGDEQFF
TGTTCCAGCAGCTTAGGGCTAGCGGGGGGTGATGAGCAGTTCTTC
>TRBJ1-2|TRBV4-2|.|TRBD1
CASSQTWGQEGHGYTF
TGTGCCAGCAGCCAGACCTGGGGACAGGAAGGTCATGGCTACACCTTC
>TRBJ1-1|TRBV9|.|.
CASSVVQGLSEAFF
TGTGCCAGCAGCGTAGTGCAGGGTTTATCTGAAGCTTTCTTT
>TRBJ2-1|TRBV5-1|.|.
CASSSDQRRNNEQFF
TGCGCCAGCAGCTCCGACCAGCGGCGAAACAATGAGCAGTTCTTC
>TRBJ1-1|TRBV6-6|.|TRBD1
CASSGQGANEAFF
TGTGCCAGCAGTGGACAGGGGGCTAATGAAGCTTTCTTT